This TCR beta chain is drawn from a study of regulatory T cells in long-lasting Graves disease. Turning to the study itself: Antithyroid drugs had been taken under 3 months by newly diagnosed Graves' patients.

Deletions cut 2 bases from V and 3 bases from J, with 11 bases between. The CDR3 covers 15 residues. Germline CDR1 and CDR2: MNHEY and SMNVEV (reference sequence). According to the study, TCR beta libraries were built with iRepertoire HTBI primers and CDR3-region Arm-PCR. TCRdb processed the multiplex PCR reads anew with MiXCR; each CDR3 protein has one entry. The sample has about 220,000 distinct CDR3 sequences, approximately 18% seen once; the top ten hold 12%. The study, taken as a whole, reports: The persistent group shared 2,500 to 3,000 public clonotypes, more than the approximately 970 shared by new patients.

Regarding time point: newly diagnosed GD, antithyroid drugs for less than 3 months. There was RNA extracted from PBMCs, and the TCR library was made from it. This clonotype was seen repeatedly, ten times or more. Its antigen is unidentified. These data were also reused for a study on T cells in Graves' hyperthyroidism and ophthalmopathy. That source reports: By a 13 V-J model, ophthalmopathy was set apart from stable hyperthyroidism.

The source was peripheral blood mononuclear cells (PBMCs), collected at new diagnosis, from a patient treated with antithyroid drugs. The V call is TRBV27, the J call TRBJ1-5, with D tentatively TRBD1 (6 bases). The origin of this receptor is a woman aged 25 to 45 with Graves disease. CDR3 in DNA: TGTGCCAGCAGTTTAGACGGGACACCCAATCAGCCCCAGCATTTT. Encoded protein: CASSLDGTPNQPQHF.